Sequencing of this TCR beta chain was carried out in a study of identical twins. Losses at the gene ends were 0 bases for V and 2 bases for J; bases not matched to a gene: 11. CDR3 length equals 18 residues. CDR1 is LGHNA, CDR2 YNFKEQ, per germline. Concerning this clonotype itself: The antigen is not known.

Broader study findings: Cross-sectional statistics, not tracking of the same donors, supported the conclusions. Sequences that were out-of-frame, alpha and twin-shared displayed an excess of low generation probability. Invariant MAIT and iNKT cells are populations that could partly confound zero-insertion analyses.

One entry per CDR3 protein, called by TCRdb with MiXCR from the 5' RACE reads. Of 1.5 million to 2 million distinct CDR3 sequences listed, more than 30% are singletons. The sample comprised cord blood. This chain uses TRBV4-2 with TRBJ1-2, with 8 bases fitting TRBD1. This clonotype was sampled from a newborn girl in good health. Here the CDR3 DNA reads TGTGCCAGCAGCCAAGATTATCGGGCCAGGGGGCAAAACTATGGCTACACCTTC. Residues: CASSQDYRARGQNYGYTF.